These 12 T cell receptor beta chains originate from one sample sequenced in a study of shared clonotypes between healthy human individuals. Profiled with immunoSEQ multiplex PCR; TCRdb holds only in-frame clones, not every one. The table shows fewer than 3 million clones, with about nine tenths occurring only once. The specimen was naive CD4+ T cells from PBMCs. Stated subset: CD45RA+ positively selected. These receptors were collected from a man between 18 and 29 years old in good health. Some clones in this sample may be carry-over from other donors' samples.

The CDR3: CASSSRLAGVADTQYF. The CDR3 DNA sequence: TGTGCCAGCAGTTCACGACTAGCGGGAGTAGCAGATACGCAGTATTTT. The chain has TRBV5-4 and TRBJ2-3; 12 positions match TRBD2. The germline gives CDR1 SGHNT, CDR2 YYREEE (reference sequence). This CDR3 comprises 16 residues. J was trimmed by 4 bases and V by 5 bases; bases with no gene match: 8.

This sequence joins TRBV28 and TRBJ2-7; TRBD2 might be the D (5 bases). V lost 6 bases and J lost 2, with 17 bases in between. This CDR3 has 15 residues. The germline gives CDR1 MDHEN, CDR2 SYDVKM. Here the CDR3 reads CASSGVARAAYEQYF. The CDR3 DNA is TGTGCCAGCAGCGGGGTTGCTAGGGCTGCCTACGAGCAGTACTTC.

The gene calls are TRBV5-1 and TRBJ2-1; no clear D. From germline, CDR1 is SGHRS and CDR2 YFSETQ. The CDR3 has 14 amino acids. V was shortened by 0 bases and J by 8 bases, with 12 bases between the two germline ends. The CDR3 DNA reads as TGCGCCAGCAGCTTGGATGGCTCCTCCGATGAGCAGTTCTTC. Translating it yields CASSLDGSSDEQFF.

The chain combines TRBV19 with TRBJ2-1; 12 bases align to TRBD2. This CDR3 is built from 17 residues. V dropped 4 bases and J dropped 1; count of bases not matched to a gene: 5. CDR1 and CDR2 from the germline V gene are LNHDA and SQIVND (reference sequence). The DNA for the CDR3 is TGTGCCAGTAGTACAACTAGCGGGAGGTCTTCCTACAATGAGCAGTTCTTC. Its translation is CASSTTSGRSSYNEQFF.

The chain uses TRBV27 and TRBJ2-2, with 9 bases lining up with TRBD1. Unmatched junction bases numbered 5, after V lost 7 bases and J lost 5 bases. CDR1 is MNHEY and CDR2 is SMNVEV in the germline V gene (reference sequence). The CDR3 runs to 14 residues. The CDR3 here is CASTLQGATGELFF. In DNA form, the CDR3 reads TGTGCCAGCACCCTACAGGGGGCTACCGGGGAGCTGTTTTTT.

The chain joins TRBV30 to TRBJ2-2; D unclear. Germline CDR1 and CDR2: GTSNPN and SVGIG (reference sequence). Deletions cut 2 bases from V and 5 bases from J, with 9 bases between. The CDR3 sequence is 13 residues long. Here the CDR3 DNA reads TGTGCCTGGAGTCACCGGGCTACCGGGGAGCTGTTTTTT. It codes for CAWSHRATGELFF.

The genes are TRBV11-2 and TRBJ1-1, with 7 positions matching TRBD1. This CDR3 is built from 12 residues. Germline assignment: CDR1 SGHAT and CDR2 FQNNGV. The junction had 3 bases not matched to a gene; V was cut back by 5 bases and J by 6 bases. The CDR3 loop reads CASSKGTAEAFF. CDR3 in DNA: TGTGCCAGCAGCAAGGGGACAGCTGAAGCTTTCTTT.

The chain combines TRBV7-3 with TRBJ2-1; 11 nucleotides line up with TRBD1. The CDR3 sequence is 15 residues long. CDR1 and CDR2 (germline): SGHTA, FQGTGA. The V segment lost 2 bases and the J segment 7 bases; nucleotides outside the gene matches: 4. The CDR3 sequence: CASSLHGTGGNEQFF. The CDR3 coding sequence is TGTGCCAGCAGCTTACACGGGACAGGGGGTAATGAGCAGTTCTTC.

V is TRBV18 and J is TRBJ1-3, with D maybe TRBD1 (5 bases). The ends were cut back, 6 bases at V and 4 bases at J, with 16 bases in the middle. Germline V gene data show CDR1 as KGHSH and CDR2 as LQKENI. The CDR3 has 15 residues. CDR3 DNA sequence: TGTGCCAGCTCCGAGGCGGGGCAAACGGGAAACACCATATATTTT. Amino acids: CASSEAGQTGNTIYF. Variable domain in full (rest from reference TRBV18 and TRBJ1-3): NAGVMQNPRHLVRRRGQEARLRCSPMKGHSHVYWYRQLPEEGLKFMVYLQKENIIDESGMPKERFSAEFPKEGPSILRIQQVVRGDSAAYFCASSEAGQTGNTIYFGEGSWLTVV.

This clone has only one observation. The chain recombines TRBV4-1 with TRBJ1-1, with a possible D match to TRBD1 (6 bases). The ends were cut back, 4 bases at V and 4 bases at J, with 10 bases in the middle. CDR3 length: 13 residues. The V gene's germline CDR1 is MGHRA and CDR2 YSYEKL. The DNA of the CDR3 is TGCGCCAGCAGCCGCCAAGGGGGCACTGAAGCTTTCTTT. It specifies CASSRQGGTEAFF.

The chain uses TRBV5-5 and TRBJ1-1; 9 positions match TRBD1. Trimming took 4 bases from V and 3 from J; bases not matched to a gene: 10. The germline V gene has CDR1 SGHKS and CDR2 YYEKEE (reference sequence). The CDR3 totals 16 residues. CDR3 bases: TGTGCCAGCAGCCCCCTACGACAGGGGGTCGACACTGAAGCTTTCTTT. Residues: CASSPLRQGVDTEAFF.

The rearrangement links TRBV15 to TRBJ2-5, with D perhaps matching TRBD1 (5 bases). V was trimmed by 0 bases and J by 4 bases, leaving 9 bases between them. This CDR3 is 14 amino acids long. Germline V gene data show CDR1 as LNHNV and CDR2 as YYDKDF (reference sequence). CDR3 bases: TGTGCCACCAGCAGAGAAGGGGCGCGAGAGACCCAGTACTTC. Protein: CATSREGARETQYF.